Following are 12 T cell receptor beta chains from one sample sequenced in a study of OX40 agonist ivuxolimab in advanced cancers. Profiling relied on immunoSEQ multiplex PCR, and the TCRdb table lists in-frame clones only, not all of them. The sample lists about 82,000 clones; about 90% were seen once. The source was CD4+ or CD8+ T cells sorted from blood, collected in a trial of the OX40 agonist ivuxolimab. Receptors originate from an adult with an advanced solid tumor such as melanoma, head and neck, liver or kidney cancer.

V is TRBV4-1 and J is TRBJ2-7; TRBD2 matches at 11 bases. The CDR3 spans 15 residues. Trimming removed 0 bases from V and 5 bases from J; junction bases left unmatched: 3. The V gene's germline CDR1 is MGHRA and CDR2 YSYEKL. CDR3 coding DNA: TGCGCCAGCAGCCAAGATCTAGCGGGAGGCCACGAGCAGTACTTC. Its translation: CASSQDLAGGHEQYF.

This clone was found once. J is TRBJ1-1 and V is TRBV5-6; possibly TRBD1 for D (5 bases). CDR3 length: 14 residues. Per germline, CDR1 SGHDT and CDR2 YYEEEE. V lost 0 bases and J lost 7, with 13 bases in between. CDR3 loop: CASSLVGARGEAFF. The CDR3 DNA sequence: TGTGCCAGCAGCTTGGTTGGGGCGAGGGGTGAAGCTTTCTTT.

The chain carries TRBV28 and TRBJ2-3, with 12 nucleotides matching TRBD2. Germline values: CDR1 MDHEN, CDR2 SYDVKM. The J segment lost 1 base and the V segment lost 1 base, leaving 3 bases of the junction unmatched. The CDR3 has 17 amino acids. In DNA, the CDR3 is TGTGCCAGCAGTTTATCACGACTAGCGGGAGGCACAGATACGCAGTATTTT. Translation gives CASSLSRLAGGTDTQYF.

The chain uses TRBV27 and TRBJ1-2, with D possibly being TRBD1 (6 bases). Trimming took 10 bases from V and 7 from J, leaving 13 bases between them. The germline V gene encodes CDR1 MNHEY and CDR2 SMNVEV (reference sequence). The CDR3 totals 11 residues. The CDR3 loop reads CATRKGVGYTF. The CDR3 nucleotides are TGTGCCACGCGTAAGGGGGTTGGCTACACCTTC.

The chain has TRBV11-2 and TRBJ1-1, with D possibly TRBD1 on 6 matching bases. Germline V gene data show CDR1 as SGHAT and CDR2 as FQNNGV. V lost 5 bases to trimming and J lost 3 bases, with 13 bases between them. This CDR3 spans 14 amino acids. The CDR3, as DNA: TGTGCCAGCAGCGCTCGGGACACCTACACTGAAGCTTTCTTT. Protein product: CASSARDTYTEAFF.

The rearrangement links TRBV10-1 to TRBJ1-2; D gene unclear. CDR3 length equals 16 residues. The germline gives CDR1 WNHNN, CDR2 SYGVQD (reference sequence). Trimming pared 8 bases from V and 2 bases from J, leaving 21 bases between. The CDR3 loop reads CASDPLTLGGNYGYTF. The CDR3 nucleotides read TGCGCCAGCGATCCACTAACACTGGGTGGGAACTATGGCTACACCTTC.

The rearrangement uses TRBV28 and TRBJ2-5, with D possibly being TRBD2 (5 bases). CDR3 size: 17 residues. V lost 6 bases and J lost 3, with 23 bases in between. Per the germline V gene, CDR1 is MDHEN and CDR2 is SYDVKM. CDR3 amino acids: CASSPHLGGGPEETQYF. CDR3 sequence (DNA): TGTGCCAGCAGCCCTCACCTTGGAGGAGGCCCTGAAGAGACCCAGTACTTC.

This clone was found once. The chain has TRBV5-6 and TRBJ2-3, with D perhaps TRBD2 (6 bases). V was cut by 1 base and J by 2 bases, with 11 bases left in between. This CDR3 has 15 residues. Germline loops: CDR1 SGHDT, CDR2 YYEEEE. The CDR3 DNA reads TGTGCCAGCAGCTTGTCCGGGACTTACACAGATACGCAGTATTTT. It yields the protein CASSLSGTYTDTQYF.

This clone has just one count. The chain employs TRBV27 and TRBJ1-2, with D uncertain. Germline V gene lookup returns CDR1 MNHEY and CDR2 SMNVEV (reference sequence). The CDR3 runs 14 residues. Trimming shortened V by 6 bases and J by 0 bases, and 11 bases separated the two germline ends. Written as DNA, the CDR3 is TGTGCCAGCAGCCCACTCGGACCTAACTATGGCTACACCTTC. Protein sequence: CASSPLGPNYGYTF.

J is TRBJ1-2 and V is TRBV7-2; 7 bases fit TRBD1. J was trimmed by 3 bases and V by 2 bases; bases with no gene match: 12. There are 17 residues in the CDR3. Germline CDR1 SGHTA, CDR2 FQGNSA. CDR3: CASSLFPLGTGDYGYTF. In nucleotides, the CDR3 is TGTGCCAGCAGCTTATTCCCCCTCGGAACAGGGGACTATGGCTACACCTTC.

This clone was detected once. The chain joins TRBV27 to TRBJ2-7, with 10 bases matching TRBD1. The CDR3 length is 15 residues. Per germline, CDR1 MNHEY and CDR2 SMNVEV (reference sequence). V gave up 5 bases and J gave up 4 bases; unmatched junction bases: 8. The CDR3 sequence: CASSPRTGGGYEQYF. CDR3 nucleotides: TGTGCCAGCAGTCCAAGGACAGGGGGGGGGTACGAGCAGTACTTC.

This chain joins TRBV27 and TRBJ1-2; no clear D. V shed 7 bases and J shed 8 bases, with 17 bases lying between them. Per germline, CDR1 MNHEY and CDR2 SMNVEV (reference sequence). This CDR3 contains 13 residues. Written as DNA, the CDR3 is TGTGCCAGCACGGGTTTTGGGAGAGCCGGCTACACCTTC. Its protein product is CASTGFGRAGYTF.